The rows below give T cell receptor beta chains drawn from one sample of a study of cytomegalovirus exposure and HLA in healthy donors. Data came from immunoSEQ multiplex PCR; TCRdb stores just in-frame clones and leaves some out. This table holds 150,000 to 200,000 clones, about four fifths found once. The sequenced sample was PBMCs. The origin of the receptors is a man between 18 and 29 years old in good health and CMV-seronegative. CDR3s include the opening cysteine and the closing phenylalanine or tryptophan. A D gene is named only where the DNA matches it firmly. A clone size is listed for some rows: how often the clone was seen (once, few, many), or a class if it is expanded.

>TRBJ2-6|TRBV5-5|NA|NA
TGTGCCAGCAGCTTGGAGGGGACTGGGGCCAACGTCCTGACTTTC
CASSLEGTGANVLTF
>TRBJ2-7|TRBV23-1|NA|NA
TGCGCCAGCAGTGTACTTGAGCATCGGGTCCCAAGCTCCTACGAGCAGTACTTC
CASSVLEHRVPSSYEQYF
>TRBJ2-4|TRBV9|few|NA
TGTGCCAGCAGCGTTGGGGACTGGGCAGACATTCAGTACTTC
CASSVGDWADIQYF
>TRBJ2-1|TRBV15|NA|TRBD2
TGTGCCACCAGTACTCGGGGACTAGCGGCAGGGCATGAGCAGTTCTTC
CATSTRGLAAGHEQFF
>TRBJ1-2|TRBV5-1|NA|NA
TGCGCCAGCTTAGAGGTCGATGGCTACACCTTC
CASLEVDGYTF
>TRBJ1-2|TRBV18|NA|NA
TGTGCCAGCTCACCAAGGGACACGCATGGCTACACCTTC
CASSPRDTHGYTF
>TRBJ2-1|TRBV5-1|NA|TRBD2
TGCGCCAGCAGCGCCCCCGGGGGGTACTCCTACAATGAGCAGTTCTTC
CASSAPGGYSYNEQFF
>TRBJ2-7|TRBV11-2|NA|TRBD1
TGTGCCAGCAGCGTGCGGACAGGGAACTACGAGCAGTACTTC
CASSVRTGNYEQYF
>TRBJ2-1|TRBV13|NA|TRBD2
TGTGCCAGCAGCTTAGAAGGAGGAAGCGGGAGTTTTCAACCCAATGAGCAGTTCTTC
CASSLEGGSGSFQPNEQFF
>TRBJ2-7|TRBV9|NA|NA
TGTGCCAGCAGCGTAGGGGTAGGGGGTAGGGACGAGCAGTACTTC
CASSVGVGGRDEQYF
>TRBJ2-1|TRBV19|NA|NA
TGTGCCAGTAGTATAGATTCACGGGAGCAGTTCTTC
CASSIDSREQFF
>TRBJ2-3|TRBV6-5|NA|TRBD1
TGTGCCAGCAGTTACGGGACAGGATCGACAGATACGCAGTATTTT
CASSYGTGSTDTQYF
>TRBJ1-2|TRBV13|once|TRBD1
TGTGCCAGCAGCAGACGGACAGGGGTAGACTATGGCTACACCTTC
CASSRRTGVDYGYTF
>TRBJ2-3|TRBV7-9|NA|NA
TGTGCCAGCAGTCGTTCCGGGACACCCACAGATACGCAGTATTTT
CASSRSGTPTDTQYF
>TRBJ2-7|TRBV28|NA|TRBD2
TGTGCCAGCATCTCCCCCGGGGGAGGGCGTCCCTACGAGCAGTACTTC
CASISPGGGRPYEQYF
>TRBJ2-7|TRBV5-4|NA|NA
TGTGCCAGCAGTTCGACCCGGGACTCCCGCTCCTACGAGCAGTACTTC
CASSSTRDSRSYEQYF
>TRBJ1-6|TRBV15|NA|TRBD1
TGTGCCACCAGCAGAGATAGGCAGGGGGCATCACCCCTCCACTTT
CATSRDRQGASPLHF
>TRBJ2-3|TRBV5-1|NA|TRBD2
TGCGCCAGCAGCAGGGGACTAGCCGACGATACAGATACGCAGTATTTT
CASSRGLADDTDTQYF
>TRBJ2-6|TRBV4-3|few|NA
TGCGCCAGCAGCCAAGAATCCGGGAGCGGGGCCAACGTCCTGACTTTC
CASSQESGSGANVLTF
>TRBJ1-5|TRBV4-3|NA|TRBD1
TGCGCCAGCAGCCAAGATTTGACGGGGACAGGGCAGCCCCAGCATTTT
CASSQDLTGTGQPQHF
>TRBJ2-1|TRBV11-2|NA|TRBD2
TGTGCCAGCAGCTTCCCCGGGACTAGCCCCTACAATGAGCAGTTCTTC
CASSFPGTSPYNEQFF
>TRBJ2-7|TRBV13|once|NA
TGTGCCAGCAGCTTACGTGGTTGGGGGGGGGCGCCCTACGAGCAGTACTTC
CASSLRGWGGAPYEQYF
>TRBJ2-3|TRBV12-5|NA|NA
TGTGCTAGTGGTTTGGTACTCCGTCTCGACACAGATACGCAGTATTTT
CASGLVLRLDTDTQYF
>TRBJ1-1|TRBV15|NA|TRBD1
TGTGCCACCAGCACTACAGGGGGCGAAGCTTTCTTT
CATSTTGGEAFF
>TRBJ2-1|TRBV9|NA|NA
TGTGCCAGCAGCTTAAGCGGAGCCTACAATGAGCAGTTCTTC
CASSLSGAYNEQFF
>TRBJ2-3|TRBV4-3|NA|TRBD1
TGCGCCAGCAGCCAAACAGGGGGCACAGATACGCAGTATTTT
CASSQTGGTDTQYF
>TRBJ1-3|TRBV7-9|NA|NA
TGTGCCAGCGGGGAGGGGAATGGAAACACCATATATTTT
CASGEGNGNTIYF
>TRBJ2-1|TRBV11-2|NA|TRBD1
TGTGCCAGCAGCCCTGCGGGACAGGGTTACAATGAGCAGTTCTTC
CASSPAGQGYNEQFF
>TRBJ1-1|TRBV7-2|NA|NA
TGTGCCACCCTCCCCGGCCCGGGGATGTCACCTTTCTTT
CATLPGPGMSPFF
>TRBJ1-5|TRBV30|NA|NA
TGTGCCTGGAGTGTATCTGCAGGGAATCAGCCCCAGCATTTT
CAWSVSAGNQPQHF
>TRBJ2-3|TRBV7-9|NA|TRBD2
TGTGCCAGCAGCTTCCGACTAGCGGGGGACTCAGATACGCAGTATTTT
CASSFRLAGDSDTQYF
>TRBJ2-5|TRBV6-1|NA|TRBD2
TGTGCCAGCGGACCGAGTTCGGGGGGGGAGACCCAGTACTTC
CASGPSSGGETQYF
>TRBJ2-1|TRBV29-1|NA|TRBD2
TGCAGCGTCCCGGGGACTAGCGGGAGCTCCTACAATGAGCAGTTCTTC
CSVPGTSGSSYNEQFF
>TRBJ2-7|TRBV14|NA|TRBD1
TGTGCCAGCAGCCCGACAGGGGGGTCCGAGCAGTACTTC
CASSPTGGSEQYF
>TRBJ2-4|TRBV6-6|few|NA
TGTGCCAGCAGTTACGGACTTAGCAAAAACATTCAGTACTTC
CASSYGLSKNIQYF
>TRBJ2-2|TRBV5-6|NA|NA
TGTGCCAGCAAAAGACTCCGCGCCACCGGGGAGCTGTTTTTT
CASKRLRATGELFF
>TRBJ2-5|TRBV19|NA|TRBD1
TGTGCCAGTAGTATATCGGGTCAGGGGGCTGGTCCCCAGTACTTC
CASSISGQGAGPQYF
>TRBJ2-1|TRBV7-9|NA|NA
TGTGCCAGCAGCTTACACAGCAATGAGCAGTTCTTC
CASSLHSNEQFF
>TRBJ2-2|TRBV7-3|NA|TRBD2
TGTGCCAGCAGCTTAATAGGTGGACTAGCGGGAGTGACCGGGGAGCTGTTTTTT
CASSLIGGLAGVTGELFF
>TRBJ2-2|TRBV27|NA|NA
TGTGCCAGCAGTTTGGGACACATCGCGAACACCGGGGAGCTGTTTTTT
CASSLGHIANTGELFF
>TRBJ2-7|TRBV6-6|NA|NA
TGTGCCAGCAGTCGAGCGGGACACCCAACCTACGAGCAGTACTTC
CASSRAGHPTYEQYF
>TRBJ1-4|TRBV4-1|NA|NA
TGCGCCAGCAGCCAAGACCGGGTCCTCAATGAAAAACTGTTTTTT
CASSQDRVLNEKLFF
>TRBJ2-5|TRBV9|NA|TRBD1
TGTGCCAGCAGCGTAGCGGGACAGCAAGAGACCCAGTACTTC
CASSVAGQQETQYF
>TRBJ2-7|TRBV2|once|NA
TGTGCCAGCGGTGGGCGAACAGGGCGCGAGCAGTACTTC
CASGGRTGREQYF
>TRBJ1-4|TRBV19|NA|NA
TGTGCCAGTAGTCCTCGGACAGCCGCAACTAATGAAAAACTGTTTTTT
CASSPRTAATNEKLFF
>TRBJ2-5|TRBV4-2|few|NA
TGTGCCAGCAGCCAAGCCCTAGCGAGTGCTGAGACCCAGTACTTC
CASSQALASAETQYF
>TRBJ2-3|TRBV5-1|NA|TRBD1
TGCGCCAGCAGCTCAGGACAGGGGTCTTTCACAGATACGCAGTATTTT
CASSSGQGSFTDTQYF
>TRBJ2-1|TRBV4-2|NA|TRBD2
TGTGCCAGCAGCCATGAGACTAGCGGGTCCTACAATGAGCAGTTCTTC
CASSHETSGSYNEQFF
>TRBJ2-1|TRBV10-3|NA|NA
TGTGCCATCACTACCGGGTCTATTTACAATGAGCAGTTCTTC
CAITTGSIYNEQFF
>TRBJ2-3|TRBV6-4|NA|TRBD2
TGTGCCAGCAGTCCCACTAGCGGATCCACAGATACGCAGTATTTT
CASSPTSGSTDTQYF
>TRBJ2-7|TRBV5-1|NA|NA
TGCGCCAGCAGCTTGGGGACAGCCATGTGGGAGCAGTACTTC
CASSLGTAMWEQYF
>TRBJ2-3|TRBV7-9|NA|TRBD2
TGTGCCAGCAGCGCCCCTAGCGGGAGGGCCTATCGTGAGGATACGCAGTATTTT
CASSAPSGRAYREDTQYF
>TRBJ1-5|TRBV6-6|NA|TRBD1
TGTGCCAGCAGTTACAAACGGGACAGGAGCAATCAGCCCCAGCATTTT
CASSYKRDRSNQPQHF
>TRBJ2-3|TRBV4-2|NA|TRBD2
TGTGCCAGCAGCCACGGGACTAGCGTCACAGATACGCAGTATTTT
CASSHGTSVTDTQYF
>TRBJ2-3|TRBV19|once|TRBD2
TGTGCCAGTAGTATCAGTAGCGGGAGCGAAGATACGCAGTATTTT
CASSISSGSEDTQYF
>TRBJ2-5|TRBV29-1|few|TRBD2
TGCAGCGTTGAAGGGTTAGCGGGGGGGCCGGCGGGAGAGACCCAGTACTTC
CSVEGLAGGPAGETQYF
>TRBJ1-5|TRBV11-1|once|NA
TGTGCCAGCAGCCGGTTATTAACGATCGGGGGGGCTGGTCAGCCTCAGCATTTT
CASSRLLTIGGAGQPQHF
>TRBJ1-1|TRBV19|NA|NA
TGTGCCAGTAGAATACAGGATTTTTCCACCGTTAACACTGAAGCTTTCTTT
CASRIQDFSTVNTEAFF
>TRBJ1-5|TRBV9|once|TRBD1
TGTGCCAGCAGCGTAACAGGGGGCGGTCAGCCCCAGCATTTT
CASSVTGGGQPQHF